This T cell receptor (beta chain) originates from a study of identical twins (dated by TCRdb to about 2016). In terms of the full investigation: To test whether fetal clonotypes persist, the study used deep sequencing on TCR alpha and beta repertoires from monozygotic twins, unrelated adults of various ages, and cord blood. To rule out contamination, replicate twin experiments were performed at different times with different library preparation protocols. Overall study results and their limits: Fewer insertions were carried by abundant cord blood beta clonotypes, a similar but weaker trend appeared in young adult naive repertoires, and no such trend appeared in memory repertoires. In monozygotic twins, out-of-frame TCR alpha sharing was systematically underestimated by recombination models, although the models agreed with sharing between unrelated individuals. In beta out-of-frame sequences, excess twin sharing was weaker, because having fewer shared sequences lowered the signal-to-noise ratio. Invariant T cells such as MAIT and iNKT could partly confound zero-insertion analyses, although diverse VJ usage argued against such confounding for most clonotypes. Compared with coincidental sharing between unrelated individuals, out-of-frame TCR alpha sequences shared between twins showed an excess of sequences with low generation probability. Because the same donors could not be followed over many years, the conclusions depended on cross-sectional statistical analysis.

Only healthy Caucasian donors were included. The twin cohort consisted of three pairs of female monozygotic twins, all aged roughly 18 to 29 years. Positive isolation kits from Invitrogen were used to isolate CD4+ and CD8+ T cell populations. Libraries came from 5' RACE. The run used an Illumina HiSeq 2000. A universal primer binding site was added through template switching, and the final cDNA carried a unique molecular identifier so that TCR cDNA molecules could be counted accurately. Specific primers in the conserved constant-segment region were used to synthesize first-strand cDNA for TCR alpha and beta chains. To control for contamination, each cDNA library was double barcoded with a SMART-Mk sample barcode plus Illumina barcodes. Two successive PCR steps introduced TruSeq adapter sequences along with Illumina sample barcodes. The TCR alpha and beta cDNA libraries were sequenced on the Illumina HiSeq platform using custom primers. Turning to the authors' computational methods: MiGEC was used to process raw reads and extract unique molecular identifiers, and MiXCR was used to find CDR3 positions. Recombination models were inferred per individual with the repgenHMM and IGoR tools using an EM algorithm. Shared clonotypes were analyzed with the tcR package in R, and sharing was normalized by the product of cloneset sizes. To study raw recombination free of thymic and clonal selection effects, out-of-frame nonproductive sequences were analyzed. TCRdb trimmed public reads at Q25 via fastp, called clones via MiXCR and kept in-frame beta chains. One record per CDR3 amino acid sequence lists the most common genes and DNA. In this record, the V and J calls reflect TCRdb's handling and not the investigators' own analysis. The sample profile shows under 350,000 distinct CDR3 sequences; roughly 9.8% of them were found once. Approximately 6.6% of the sample rests with the top ten.

The germline V gene (reference sequence) sets CDR1 to SEHNR and CDR2 to FQNEAQ. V is shortened by 5 bases, J by 7 bases, and the region joining them spans 9 bases. From its cysteine to its phenylalanine, the CDR3 spans 11 amino acids. CDR3 DNA only is kept here, 33 bases in frame from base 1. With respect to this clonotype: Its specific antigen is unknown. Per-base qualities were not stored, and no clone one base away is much larger.

These same data were also listed under a study on yellow fever vaccine responses in identical twins. That second report states: According to the authors, the vaccine-induced T cell response in identical twins seemed to be partly convergent and partly specific to each individual. In the study, vaccine-responding T cell clones were precisely tracked in identical twins.

The specimen was CD8+ T cells sorted from blood. The clonotype originates from a woman under 30 in good health. Here the chain combines TRBV7-9 and TRBJ2-7; the D gene is not confidently resolved. DNA sequence: TGTGCCAGCAGCCCCTCATTGGAGCAGTACTTC. This encodes CASSPSLEQYF.